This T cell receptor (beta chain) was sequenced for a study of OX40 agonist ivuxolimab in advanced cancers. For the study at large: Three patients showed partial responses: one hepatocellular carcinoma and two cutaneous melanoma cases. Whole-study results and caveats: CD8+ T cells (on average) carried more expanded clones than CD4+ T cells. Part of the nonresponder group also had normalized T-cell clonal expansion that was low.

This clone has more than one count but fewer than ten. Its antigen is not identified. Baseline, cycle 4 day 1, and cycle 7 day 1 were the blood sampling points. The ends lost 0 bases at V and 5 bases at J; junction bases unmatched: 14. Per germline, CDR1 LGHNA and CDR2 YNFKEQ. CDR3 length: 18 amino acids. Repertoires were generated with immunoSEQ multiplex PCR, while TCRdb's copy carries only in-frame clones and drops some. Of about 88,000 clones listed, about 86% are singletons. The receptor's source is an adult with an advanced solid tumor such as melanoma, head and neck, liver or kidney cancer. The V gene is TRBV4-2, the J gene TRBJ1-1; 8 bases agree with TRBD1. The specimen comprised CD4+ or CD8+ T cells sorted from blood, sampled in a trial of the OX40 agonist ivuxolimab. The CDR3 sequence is CASSQDGPQGARGTEAFF. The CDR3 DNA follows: TGTGCCAGCAGCCAAGATGGCCCTCAGGGGGCCCGCGGTACTGAAGCTTTCTTT.